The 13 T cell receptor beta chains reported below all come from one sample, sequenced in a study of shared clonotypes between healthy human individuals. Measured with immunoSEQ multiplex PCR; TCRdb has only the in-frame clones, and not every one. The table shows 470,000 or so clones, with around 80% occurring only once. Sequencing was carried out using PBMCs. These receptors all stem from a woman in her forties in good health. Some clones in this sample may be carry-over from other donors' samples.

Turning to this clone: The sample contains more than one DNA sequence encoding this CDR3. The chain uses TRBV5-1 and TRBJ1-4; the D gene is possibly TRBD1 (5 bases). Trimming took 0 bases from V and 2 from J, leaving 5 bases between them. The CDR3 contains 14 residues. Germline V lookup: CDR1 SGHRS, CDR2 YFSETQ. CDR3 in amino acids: CASSLGGTNEKLFF. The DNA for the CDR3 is TGCGCCAGCAGCTTGGGGGGGACTAATGAAAAACTGTTTTTT. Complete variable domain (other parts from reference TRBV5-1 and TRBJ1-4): KAGVTQTPRYLIKTRGQQVTLSCSPISGHRSVSWYQQTPGQGLQFLFEYFSETQRNKGNFPGRFSGRQFSNSRSEMNVSTLELGDSALYLCASSLGGTNEKLFFGSGTQLSVL.

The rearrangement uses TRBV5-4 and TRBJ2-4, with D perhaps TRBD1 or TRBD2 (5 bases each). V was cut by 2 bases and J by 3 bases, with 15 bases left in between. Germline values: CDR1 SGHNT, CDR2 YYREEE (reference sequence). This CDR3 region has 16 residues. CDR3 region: CASSLGTARDKNIQYF. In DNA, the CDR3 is TGTGCCAGCAGCTTAGGGACGGCGAGGGACAAAAACATTCAGTACTTC.

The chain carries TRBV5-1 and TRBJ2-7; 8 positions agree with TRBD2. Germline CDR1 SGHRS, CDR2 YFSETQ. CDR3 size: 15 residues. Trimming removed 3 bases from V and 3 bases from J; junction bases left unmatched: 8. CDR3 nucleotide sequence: TGCGCCAGCAGCTCCGTGAGCGGGAGAAGCTACGAGCAGTACTTC. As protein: CASSSVSGRSYEQYF.

As DNA, the CDR3 is TGTGCCAGCTCCCGGAGTGAAGCTTTCTTT. Residues: CASSRSEAFF. V and J are TRBV18 and TRBJ1-1; D not certain. The length of the CDR3 is 10 residues. Germline-derived CDR1 and CDR2 are KGHSH and LQKENI. The V gene lost 6 bases and the J gene lost 7 bases, with 6 bases spanning the gap.

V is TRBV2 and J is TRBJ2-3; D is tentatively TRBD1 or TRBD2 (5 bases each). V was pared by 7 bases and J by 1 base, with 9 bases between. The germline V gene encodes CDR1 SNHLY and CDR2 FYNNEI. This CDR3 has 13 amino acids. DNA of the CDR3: TGTGCCAGCACCGGGGACGGCACAGATACGCAGTATTTT. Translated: CASTGDGTDTQYF.

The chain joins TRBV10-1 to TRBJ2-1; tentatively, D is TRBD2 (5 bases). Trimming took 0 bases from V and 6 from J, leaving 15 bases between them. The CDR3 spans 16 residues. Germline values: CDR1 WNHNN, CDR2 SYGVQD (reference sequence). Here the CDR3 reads CASSESREVRLNEQFF. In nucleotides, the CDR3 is TGCGCCAGCAGTGAGTCCCGGGAAGTTCGACTCAATGAGCAGTTCTTC.

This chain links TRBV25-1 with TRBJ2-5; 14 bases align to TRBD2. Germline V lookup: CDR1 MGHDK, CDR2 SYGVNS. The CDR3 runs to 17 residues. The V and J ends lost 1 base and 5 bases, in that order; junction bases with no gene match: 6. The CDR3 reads CASSESSGLAGAETQYF. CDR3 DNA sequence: TGTGCCAGCAGTGAATCCTCGGGACTAGCGGGAGCGGAGACCCAGTACTTC.

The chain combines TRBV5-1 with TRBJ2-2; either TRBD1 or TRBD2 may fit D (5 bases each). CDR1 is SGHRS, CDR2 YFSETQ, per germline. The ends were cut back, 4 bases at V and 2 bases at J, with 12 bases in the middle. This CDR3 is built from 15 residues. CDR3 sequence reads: CASSVTGPNTGELFF. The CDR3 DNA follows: TGCGCCAGCAGCGTAACGGGACCAAACACCGGGGAGCTGTTTTTT.

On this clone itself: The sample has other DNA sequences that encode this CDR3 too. CDR3 nucleotides: TGTGCCAGCAGGGACAGGGGCTCCTACAATGAGCAGTTCTTC. Translating gives CASRDRGSYNEQFF. The chain employs TRBV27 and TRBJ2-1, with 9 nucleotides matching TRBD1. The CDR3 consists of 14 residues. The germline gives CDR1 MNHEY, CDR2 SMNVEV (reference sequence). The junction had 0 bases not matched to a gene; V was cut back by 6 bases and J by 0 bases.

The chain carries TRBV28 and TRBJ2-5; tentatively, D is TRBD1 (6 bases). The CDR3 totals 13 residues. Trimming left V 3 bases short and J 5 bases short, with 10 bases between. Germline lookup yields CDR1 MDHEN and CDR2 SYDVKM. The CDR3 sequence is CASSFTGFETQYF. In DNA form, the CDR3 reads TGTGCCAGCAGTTTTACAGGGTTCGAGACCCAGTACTTC.

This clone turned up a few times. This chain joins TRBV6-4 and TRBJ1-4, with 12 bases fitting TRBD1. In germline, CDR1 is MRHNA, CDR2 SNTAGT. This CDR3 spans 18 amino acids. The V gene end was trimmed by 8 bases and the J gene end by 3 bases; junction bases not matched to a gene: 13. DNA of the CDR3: TGTGCCAGCCCAAACCCCGGGACAGGGGGCGCCCCTAATGAAAAACTGTTTTTT. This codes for CASPNPGTGGAPNEKLFF.

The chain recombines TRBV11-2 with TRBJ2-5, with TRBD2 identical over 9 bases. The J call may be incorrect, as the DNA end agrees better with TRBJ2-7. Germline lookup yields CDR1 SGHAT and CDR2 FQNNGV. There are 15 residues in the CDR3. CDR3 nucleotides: TGTGCCAGCAGCCTCGGACTAGCGAGCTCCTACGAGCAGTACTTC. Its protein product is CASSLGLASSYEQYF.

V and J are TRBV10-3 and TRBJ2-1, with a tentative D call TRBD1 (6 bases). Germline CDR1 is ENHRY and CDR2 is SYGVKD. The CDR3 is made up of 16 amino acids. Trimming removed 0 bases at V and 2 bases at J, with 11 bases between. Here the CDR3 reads CAISESSRTAYNEQFF. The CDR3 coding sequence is TGTGCCATCAGTGAGTCGTCCAGGACAGCCTACAATGAGCAGTTCTTC.